The rows below give T cell receptor beta chains drawn from one sample of a study of shared clonotypes between healthy human individuals. The assay was immunoSEQ multiplex PCR, and TCRdb's table has in-frame clones only and misses some. The data hold around 240,000 clones, with 60% to 80% observed a single time. The specimen was memory CD4+ T cells sorted from blood. Receptors were obtained from a man aged 30 to 39 in good health. Both conserved end residues are part of each CDR3. A D gene is named only where the DNA matches it firmly.

V gene | D gene | CDR3 protein
TRBV9 | TRBD2 | CASSVGARLAGGHEQYF
TRBV27 | - | CASSITRDIGTDTQYF
TRBV6-1 | - | CASRARDYSGNTIYF
TRBV7-9 | - | CASSVSARSNEQFF
TRBV2 | TRBD1 | CASSGTGGETQYF
TRBV28 | - | CASSSMGGRGPTYF
TRBV6-5 | TRBD1 | CASSYYAGTGYGYTF
TRBV7-2 | TRBD1 | CASSSYRGQYEQYF
TRBV5-4 | TRBD1 | CASNIQGVSYNEQFF
TRBV11-2 | - | CASSLDGNTGELFF
TRBV7-9 | TRBD1 | CASSSLLTGYGYTF
TRBV5-5 | TRBD1 | CASSSTGSHTEAFF
TRBV5-5 | TRBD2 | CASSPTSGSYNEQFF
TRBV18 | - | CARATGSNEQFF
TRBV2 | TRBD1 | CASSEQGQGNEKLFF
TRBV15 | - | CATSRDYSGNEQFF
TRBV7-2 | - | CASSGGGTKNIQYF
TRBV28 | - | CASSLTARAYEQYF
TRBV4-2 | - | CASSQVVARERQYF
TRBV5-1 | TRBD2 | CASSLGLAGSPGDEQFF
TRBV10-3 | - | CAISQTEAKNIQYF
TRBV2 | - | CASQGRNSGNTIYF
TRBV30 | TRBD1 | CAWSAHFRQGNYGYTF
TRBV5-5 | TRBD2 | CASSRLTSGRFNEQFF
TRBV6-1 | TRBD1 | CASSVYQGASYEQYF
TRBV6-1 | TRBD1 | CASRLTGEYGYTF
TRBV6-6 | - | CASSHSNEQFF
TRBV5-1 | - | CASSFMTGQETQYF
TRBV7-2 | TRBD1 | CASSFTTGGYEQYF
TRBV19 | - | CASSNLATNEKLFF
TRBV28 | TRBD1 | CASSFSSTGGNYGYTF
TRBV30 | - | CAWSPGSHQPQHF
TRBV5-1 | - | CASSYSGNGNTIYF
TRBV28 | TRBD2 | CASSTRRRGMSEQFF
TRBV18 | TRBD1 | CASSGGTAGEKLFF
TRBV5-5 | TRBD1 | CASSYPGQGSYEQYF
TRBV28 | - | CASTQILDSKVHYF
TRBV6-1 | - | CASTGMNTEAFF
TRBV28 | TRBD1 | CASTQGDRVNEQYF
TRBV7-9 | TRBD2 | CANQGTSGRYNEQFF
TRBV5-4 | - | CASSPGTISSYEQYF
TRBV18 | - | CASSPIWGRGMQETQYF
TRBV30 | TRBD1 | CAYLGTGKRLIMNTEAFF
TRBV5-6 | - | CASSTPPTWSRTPEQYF
TRBV7-2 | - | CASSLDFLYEQYF
TRBV4-3 | TRBD2 | CASSQALRGSSGRPTDTQYF
TRBV15 | - | CATSSQGNTEAFF
TRBV2 | - | CASSTTAYYGYTF
TRBV7-9 | - | CASSEEGGYGYTF
TRBV28 | - | CASSPLPVGRRGRGEQFF
TRBV7-2 | TRBD2 | CASSLARGVDTQYF
TRBV6-5 | TRBD2 | CASSYLRTSGKETQYF
TRBV28 | - | CASIGRHTGELFF